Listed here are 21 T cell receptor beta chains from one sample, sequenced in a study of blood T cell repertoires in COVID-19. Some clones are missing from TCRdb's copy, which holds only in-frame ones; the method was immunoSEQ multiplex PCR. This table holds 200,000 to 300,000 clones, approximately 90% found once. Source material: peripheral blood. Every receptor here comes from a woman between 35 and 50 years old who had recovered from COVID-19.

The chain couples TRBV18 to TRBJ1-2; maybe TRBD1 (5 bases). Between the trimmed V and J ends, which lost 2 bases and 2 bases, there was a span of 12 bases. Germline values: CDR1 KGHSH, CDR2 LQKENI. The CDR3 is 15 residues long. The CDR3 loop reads CASSPGAETNYGYTF. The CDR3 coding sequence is TGTGCCAGCTCACCAGGGGCAGAGACCAACTATGGCTACACCTTC.

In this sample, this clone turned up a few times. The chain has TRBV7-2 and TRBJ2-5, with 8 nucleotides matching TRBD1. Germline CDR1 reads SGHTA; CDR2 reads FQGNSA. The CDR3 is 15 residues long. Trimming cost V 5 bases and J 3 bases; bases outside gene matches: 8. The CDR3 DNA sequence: TGTGCCAGCAGCCCCCGGACAGGGAAGAAAGAGACCCAGTACTTC. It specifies CASSPRTGKKETQYF.

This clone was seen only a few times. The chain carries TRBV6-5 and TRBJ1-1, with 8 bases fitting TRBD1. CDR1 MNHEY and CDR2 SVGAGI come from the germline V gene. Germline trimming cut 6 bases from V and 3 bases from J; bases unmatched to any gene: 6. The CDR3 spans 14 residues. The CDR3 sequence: CASRLQGGDTEAFF. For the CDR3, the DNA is TGTGCCAGCAGGCTACAGGGGGGTGACACTGAAGCTTTCTTT.

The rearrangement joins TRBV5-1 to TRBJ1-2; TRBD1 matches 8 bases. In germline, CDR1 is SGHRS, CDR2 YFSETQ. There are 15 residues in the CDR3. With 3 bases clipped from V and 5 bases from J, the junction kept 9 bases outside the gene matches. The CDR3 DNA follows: TGCGCCAGCAGCTCATACGGACAGGGAGGTTATGGCTACACCTTC. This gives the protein CASSSYGQGGYGYTF.

The CDR3 DNA reads TGTGCCAGCAGCTTAGCGCGAGGGCGGGGCAATCAGCCCCAGCATTTT. The encoded protein is CASSLARGRGNQPQHF. The J gene is TRBJ1-5, the V gene TRBV7-9; D remains unclear. The CDR3 has 16 residues. Germline CDR1 SEHNR, CDR2 FQNEAQ (reference sequence). The ends were cut back, 0 bases at V and 2 bases at J, with 11 bases in the middle.

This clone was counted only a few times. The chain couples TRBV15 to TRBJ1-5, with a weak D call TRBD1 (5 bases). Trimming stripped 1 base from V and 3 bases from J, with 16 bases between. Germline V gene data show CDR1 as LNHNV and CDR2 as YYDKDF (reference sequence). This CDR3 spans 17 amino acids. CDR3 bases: TGTGCCACCAGCAGAGCCCCTTTCGGAGGGGCCAATCAGCCCCAGCATTTT. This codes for CATSRAPFGGANQPQHF.

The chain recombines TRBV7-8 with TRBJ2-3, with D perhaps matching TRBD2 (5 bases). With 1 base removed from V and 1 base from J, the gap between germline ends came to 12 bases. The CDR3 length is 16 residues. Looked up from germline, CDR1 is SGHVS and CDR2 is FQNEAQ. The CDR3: CASSLVVGARTDTQYF. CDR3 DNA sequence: TGTGCCAGCAGCTTAGTGGTGGGAGCTCGCACAGATACGCAGTATTTT.

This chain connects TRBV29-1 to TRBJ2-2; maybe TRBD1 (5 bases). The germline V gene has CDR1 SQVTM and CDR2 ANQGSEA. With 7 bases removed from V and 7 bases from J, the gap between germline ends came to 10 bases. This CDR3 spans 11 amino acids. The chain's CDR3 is CSGGRVGELFF. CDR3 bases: TGCAGCGGTGGCAGGGTCGGGGAGCTGTTTTTT.

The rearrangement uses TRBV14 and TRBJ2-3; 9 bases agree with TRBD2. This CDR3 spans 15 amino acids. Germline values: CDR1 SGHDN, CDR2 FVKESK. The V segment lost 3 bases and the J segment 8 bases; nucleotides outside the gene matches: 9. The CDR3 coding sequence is TGTGCCAGCAGCCACCCTAGCGGGACTTTGGGTACGCAGTATTTT. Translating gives CASSHPSGTLGTQYF. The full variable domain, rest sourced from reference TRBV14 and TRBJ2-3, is EAGVTQFPSHSVIEKGQTVTLRCDPISGHDNLYWYRRVMGKEIKFLLHFVKESKQDESGMPNNRFLAERTGGTYSTLKVQPAELEDSGVYFCASSHPSGTLGTQYFGPGTRLTVL.

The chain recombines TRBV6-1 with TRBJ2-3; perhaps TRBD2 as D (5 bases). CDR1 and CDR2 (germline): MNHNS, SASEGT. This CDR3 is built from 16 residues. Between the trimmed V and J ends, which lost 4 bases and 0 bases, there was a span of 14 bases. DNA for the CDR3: TGTGCCAGCAGTGCCCTAGCAGGACTTAGCACAGATACGCAGTATTTT. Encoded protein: CASSALAGLSTDTQYF.

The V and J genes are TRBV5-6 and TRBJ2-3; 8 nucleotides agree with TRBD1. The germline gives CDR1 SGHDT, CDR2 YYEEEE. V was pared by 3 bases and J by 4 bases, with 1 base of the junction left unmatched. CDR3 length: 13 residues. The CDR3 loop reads CASSSQGADTQYF. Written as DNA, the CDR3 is TGTGCCAGCAGCTCACAGGGGGCAGATACGCAGTATTTT.

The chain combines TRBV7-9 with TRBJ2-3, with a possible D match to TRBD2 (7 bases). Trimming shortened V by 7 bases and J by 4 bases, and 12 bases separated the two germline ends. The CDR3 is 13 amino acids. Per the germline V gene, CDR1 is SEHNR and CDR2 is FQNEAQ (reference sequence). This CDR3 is CASKRGGADTQYF. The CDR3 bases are TGTGCCAGCAAACGAGGGGGGGCAGATACGCAGTATTTT.

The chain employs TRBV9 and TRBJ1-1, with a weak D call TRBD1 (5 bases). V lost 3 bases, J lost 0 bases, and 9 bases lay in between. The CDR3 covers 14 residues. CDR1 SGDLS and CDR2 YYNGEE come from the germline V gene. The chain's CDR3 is CASSGGRVNTEAFF. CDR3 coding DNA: TGTGCCAGCAGCGGGGGCAGGGTGAACACTGAAGCTTTCTTT.

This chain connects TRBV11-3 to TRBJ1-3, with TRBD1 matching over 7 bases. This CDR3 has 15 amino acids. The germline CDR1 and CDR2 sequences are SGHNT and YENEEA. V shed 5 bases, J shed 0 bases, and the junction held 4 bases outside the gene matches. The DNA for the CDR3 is TGTGCCAGCAGCGAGGGGGCGAGCTCTGGAAACACCATATATTTT. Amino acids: CASSEGASSGNTIYF. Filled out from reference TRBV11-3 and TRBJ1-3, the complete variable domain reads EAGVVQSPRYKIIEKKQPVAFWCNPISGHNTLYWYLQNLGQGPELLIRYENEEAVDDSQLPKDRFSAERLKGVDSTLKIQPAELGDSAVYLCASSEGASSGNTIYFGEGSWLTVV.

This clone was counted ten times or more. Here the CDR3 reads CASSLRDRGSNTEAFF. CDR3 nucleotide sequence: TGTGCCAGCAGCTTGAGGGACAGGGGCTCGAACACTGAAGCTTTCTTT. This chain uses TRBV7-8 with TRBJ1-1; 10 bases map to TRBD1. The CDR3 covers 16 residues. Trimming took 3 bases from V and 1 from J; bases not matched to a gene: 5. From germline, CDR1 is SGHVS and CDR2 FQNEAQ.

For the CDR3, the DNA is TGCGCCAGCAGCCCCTACCCATCAGGGGGCCGGACAGATACGCAGTATTTT. Its protein is CASSPYPSGGRTDTQYF. The rearrangement joins TRBV5-1 to TRBJ2-3; 8 nucleotides match TRBD1. This CDR3 is 17 amino acids long. Losses at the gene ends were 4 bases for V and 3 bases for J; bases not matched to a gene: 13. Per the germline V gene, CDR1 is SGHRS and CDR2 is YFSETQ.

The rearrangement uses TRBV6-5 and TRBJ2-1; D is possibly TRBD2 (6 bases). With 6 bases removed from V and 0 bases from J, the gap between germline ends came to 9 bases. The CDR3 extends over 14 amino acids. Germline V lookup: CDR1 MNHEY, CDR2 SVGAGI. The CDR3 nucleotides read TGTGCCAGCAGCTCGACTAGCTCCTACAATGAGCAGTTCTTC. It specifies CASSSTSSYNEQFF.

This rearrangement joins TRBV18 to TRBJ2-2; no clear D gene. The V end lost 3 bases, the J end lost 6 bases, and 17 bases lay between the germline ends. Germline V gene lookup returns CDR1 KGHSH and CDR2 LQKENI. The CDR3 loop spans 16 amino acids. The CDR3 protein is CASSPPLRAIPGELFF. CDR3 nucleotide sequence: TGTGCCAGCTCACCCCCCCTGCGTGCCATTCCCGGGGAGCTGTTTTTT.

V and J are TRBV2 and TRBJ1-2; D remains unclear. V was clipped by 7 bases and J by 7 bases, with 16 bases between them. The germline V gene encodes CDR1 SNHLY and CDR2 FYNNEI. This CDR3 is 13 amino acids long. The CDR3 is CASTPRAGSGYTF. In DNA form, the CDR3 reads TGTGCCAGCACGCCCCGGGCGGGGAGTGGCTACACCTTC.

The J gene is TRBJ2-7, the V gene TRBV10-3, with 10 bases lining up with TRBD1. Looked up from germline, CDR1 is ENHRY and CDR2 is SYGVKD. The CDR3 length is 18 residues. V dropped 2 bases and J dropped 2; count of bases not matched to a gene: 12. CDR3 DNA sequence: TGTGCCATCAGTGAGGGGGGACAGGGGTCCTTCGGGGCCTACGAGCAGTACTTC. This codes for CAISEGGQGSFGAYEQYF.

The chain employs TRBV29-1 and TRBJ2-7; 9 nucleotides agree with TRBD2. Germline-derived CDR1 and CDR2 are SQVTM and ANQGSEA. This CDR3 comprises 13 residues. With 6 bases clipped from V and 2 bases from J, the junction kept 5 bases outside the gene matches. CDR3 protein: CSVRSGGPYEQYF. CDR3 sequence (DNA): TGCAGCGTGCGTAGCGGGGGACCCTACGAGCAGTACTTC.